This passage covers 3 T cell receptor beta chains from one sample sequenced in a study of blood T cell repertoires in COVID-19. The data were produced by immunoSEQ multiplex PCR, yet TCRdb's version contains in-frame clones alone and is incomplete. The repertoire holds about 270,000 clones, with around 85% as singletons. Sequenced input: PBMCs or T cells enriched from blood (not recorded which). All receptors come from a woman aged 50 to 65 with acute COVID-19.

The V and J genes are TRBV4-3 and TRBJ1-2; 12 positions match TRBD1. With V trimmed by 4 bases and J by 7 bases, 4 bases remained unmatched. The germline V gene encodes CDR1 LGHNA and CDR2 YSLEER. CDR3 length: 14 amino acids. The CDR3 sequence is CASSRGQGAGGYTF. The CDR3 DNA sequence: TGCGCCAGCAGCCGGGGACAGGGGGCGGGTGGCTACACCTTC.

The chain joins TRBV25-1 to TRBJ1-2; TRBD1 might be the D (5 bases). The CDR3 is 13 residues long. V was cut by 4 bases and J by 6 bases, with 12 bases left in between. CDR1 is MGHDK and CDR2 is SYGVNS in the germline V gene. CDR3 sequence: CASSGTFRDGYTF. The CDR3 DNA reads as TGTGCCAGCAGTGGGACATTCAGGGATGGCTACACCTTC.

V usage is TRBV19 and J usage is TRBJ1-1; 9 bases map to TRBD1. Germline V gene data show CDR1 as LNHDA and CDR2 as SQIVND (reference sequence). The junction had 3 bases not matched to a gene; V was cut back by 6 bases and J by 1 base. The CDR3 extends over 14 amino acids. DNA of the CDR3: TGTGCCAGTAGAGGGACAGGGCGGAACACTGAAGCTTTCTTT. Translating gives CASRGTGRNTEAFF.